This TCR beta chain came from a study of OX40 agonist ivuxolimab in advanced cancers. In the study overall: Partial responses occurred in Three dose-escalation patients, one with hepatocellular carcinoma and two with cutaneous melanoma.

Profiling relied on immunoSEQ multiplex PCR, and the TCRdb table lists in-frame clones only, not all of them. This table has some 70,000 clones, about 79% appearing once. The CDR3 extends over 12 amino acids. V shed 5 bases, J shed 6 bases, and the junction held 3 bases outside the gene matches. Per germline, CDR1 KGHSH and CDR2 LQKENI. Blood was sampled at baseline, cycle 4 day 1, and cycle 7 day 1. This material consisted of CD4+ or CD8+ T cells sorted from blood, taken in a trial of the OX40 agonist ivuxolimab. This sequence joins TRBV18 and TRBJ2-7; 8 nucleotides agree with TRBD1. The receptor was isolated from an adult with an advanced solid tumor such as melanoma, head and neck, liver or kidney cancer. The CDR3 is CASSTGQGEQYF. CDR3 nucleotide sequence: TGTGCCAGCTCAACCGGACAGGGCGAGCAGTACTTC.